Listed below are T cell receptor beta chains from one sample, sequenced in a study of beta chain features in type 1 diabetes. The protocol was immunoSEQ multiplex PCR, while the TCRdb copy is restricted to in-frame clones and leaves out a portion. The sample yields a few hundred thousand clones, 13% to 15% seen once. Sample: central memory CD4+ T cells from blood. The receptor set was obtained from a man aged 30 to 39 in good health. Each CDR3 is given with its conserved first and last residue. A D gene is named only where the DNA matches it firmly. Rows may omit the clone size; those that give it use once, few, many or a size class.

TRBV27,few,NA,TRBJ1-2,TGTGCCAGCAGTTTAGGACAGTACTATGGCTACACCTTC,CASSLGQYYGYTF
TRBV4-1,NA,NA,TRBJ2-4,TGCGCCAGCAGCTGGGAGTGGGGGGCCAAAAACATTCAGTACTTC,CASSWEWGAKNIQYF
TRBV7-3,few,NA,TRBJ2-5,TGTGCCAGCAGTCCCTCAGGGGCAGAGACCCAGTACTTC,CASSPSGAETQYF
TRBV18,few,NA,TRBJ2-1,TGTGCCAGCTCACCACCGGGGGGGCAGAGATCCGCCAATGAGCAGTTCTTC,CASSPPGGQRSANEQFF
TRBV10-3,few,NA,TRBJ2-7,TGTGCCATCAGTACCGGGACACAAACCGGCGAGCAGTACTTC,CAISTGTQTGEQYF
TRBV9,NA,NA,TRBJ2-1,TGTGCCAGCAGCGTAGAATTCTCCAACTACAATGAGCAGTTCTTC,CASSVEFSNYNEQFF
TRBV11-2,few,TRBD2,TRBJ2-1,TGTGCCAGCACCCCGGGGTCGGGACTAGTTGCCGGCAATGAGCAGTTCTTC,CASTPGSGLVAGNEQFF
TRBV6-1,NA,TRBD2,TRBJ2-7,TGTGCCACCTCCGGACTAGACTACGAGCAGTACTTC,CATSGLDYEQYF
TRBV6-1,few,NA,TRBJ2-3,TGTGCCAGCAGTGAAGTCTTTGGACAGAGTAGCACAGATACGCAGTATTTT,CASSEVFGQSSTDTQYF
TRBV6-6,few,TRBD1,TRBJ1-1,TGTGCCAGCACTCAACGGACAGGGACTGAAGCTTTCTTT,CASTQRTGTEAFF
TRBV10-2,many,NA,TRBJ2-1,TGCGCCAGCAGCCCCGATTACAATGAGCAGTTCTTC,CASSPDYNEQFF
TRBV7-2,NA,NA,TRBJ2-1,TGTGCCAGCAGCCTTATGATGGTAAATGAGCAGTTCTTC,CASSLMMVNEQFF
TRBV25-1,NA,NA,TRBJ1-1,TGTGCCAGCAGTGAAAGTGACAGATTTAACACTGAAGCTTTCTTT,CASSESDRFNTEAFF
TRBV4-3,NA,NA,TRBJ2-5,TGCGCCAGCAGCCCCCCCCAGCGGGCGGAGACCCAGTACTTC,CASSPPQRAETQYF
TRBV19,few,NA,TRBJ2-7,TGTGCCAGTAGTATCTCAGTCGGGGAGATGTACTTC,CASSISVGEMYF
TRBV7-9,few,NA,TRBJ1-2,TGTGCCAGCAGCTCCCAAAGAGGGGAAGGCTACACCTTC,CASSSQRGEGYTF
TRBV4-1,few,NA,TRBJ1-1,TGCGCCAGCAGCCAAGAGGTTTTCACTGAAGCTTTCTTT,CASSQEVFTEAFF
TRBV6-1,NA,NA,TRBJ2-4,TGTGCCAGCAGTGAACAGGTCAAAAACATTCAGTACTTC,CASSEQVKNIQYF
TRBV6-1,NA,NA,TRBJ2-7,TGTGCCACCCTACATATCTACGAGCAGTACTTC,CATLHIYEQYF
TRBV7-6,few,NA,TRBJ1-5,TGTGCCAGCAGCGCTAACAGGGTTCAGCCCCAGCATTTT,CASSANRVQPQHF
TRBV11-2,few,NA,TRBJ1-3,TGTGCCAGCATCACTCGGACGGAGAGCTCTGGAAACACCATATATTTT,CASITRTESSGNTIYF
TRBV6-6,NA,TRBD2,TRBJ2-7,TGTGCCAGCAGTTACTCATCTAGCGGTCCTTATGAGCAGTACTTC,CASSYSSSGPYEQYF
TRBV9,NA,NA,TRBJ1-1,TGTGCCAGCAGCGTAGAGGCGGTAGCAGTCACTGAAGCTTTCTTT,CASSVEAVAVTEAFF
TRBV5-4,NA,NA,TRBJ2-5,TGTGCCAGCAGCTTGGTAGGGAGTCAAGAGACCCAGTACTTC,CASSLVGSQETQYF
TRBV7-2,few,NA,TRBJ2-3,TGTGCCAGCAGCTTAAGGGGGGGAACAGATACGCAGTATTTT,CASSLRGGTDTQYF
TRBV9,many,TRBD1,TRBJ2-7,TGTGCCAGCAGCTCCAGGACAGGGGGTGGGTACGAGCAGTACTTC,CASSSRTGGGYEQYF
TRBV5-1,few,NA,TRBJ2-1,TGCGCCAGCAGCCTGGACTCCGGGCGGCTCAATGAGCAGTTCTTC,CASSLDSGRLNEQFF
TRBV7-2,NA,TRBD2,TRBJ2-5,TGTGCCAGCAGCTTAGCGAGCGGGGGGGCTAAAGAGACCCAGTACTTC,CASSLASGGAKETQYF
TRBV7-2,few,NA,TRBJ2-4,TGTGCCAGCACCCGAAGGGGGGGCGAAACCAAAAACATTCAGTACTTC,CASTRRGGETKNIQYF
TRBV6-6,NA,NA,TRBJ2-7,TGTGCCAGCAGTTACTCGAAACTGGGCCCCTACGAGCAGTACTTC,CASSYSKLGPYEQYF
TRBV4-2,NA,NA,TRBJ1-5,TGTGCCAGCAGCCTCAGCAATCAGCCCCAGCATTTT,CASSLSNQPQHF
TRBV4-2,NA,NA,TRBJ1-1,TGTGCCAGCAGCCCCGGACTTACGAACACTGAAGCTTTCTTT,CASSPGLTNTEAFF
TRBV7-9,few,NA,TRBJ1-1,TGTGCCAGCAGCCCGATGACAGGTAACACTGAAGCTTTCTTT,CASSPMTGNTEAFF
TRBV9,few,NA,TRBJ2-3,TGTGCCAGCAGCGTAGTAGGGACGCCGACTAGCACAGATACGCAGTATTTT,CASSVVGTPTSTDTQYF
TRBV6-5,few,NA,TRBJ2-2,TGTGCCAGCACCACGGGGGTAACGAACACCGGGGAGCTGTTTTTT,CASTTGVTNTGELFF
TRBV4-1,few,NA,TRBJ2-2,TGCGCCAGCAGCCAAGAAAGGGCCGGGGAGCTGTTTTTT,CASSQERAGELFF
TRBV15,NA,NA,TRBJ1-2,TGTGCCACCAGCAGAGAAGCCTCGGTCCTCAGGGCCTTC,CATSREASVLRAF
TRBV7-6,NA,NA,TRBJ2-5,TGTGCCAGCAGCGCGAGTGGTCGAGAGACCCAGTACTTC,CASSASGRETQYF
TRBV19,few,NA,TRBJ2-6,TGTGCCAGTAGTATTGGTCGAGGCGGTCACTACTCTGGGGCCAACGTCCTGACTTTC,CASSIGRGGHYSGANVLTF
TRBV29-1,NA,NA,TRBJ2-6,TGCAGCGCGCAATCTGGGGCCAACGTCCTGACTTTC,CSAQSGANVLTF
TRBV15,NA,NA,TRBJ2-3,TGTGCCACCAGCAGAGATGGGGCAGTAGCTGAAGATACGCAGTATTTT,CATSRDGAVAEDTQYF
TRBV23-1,many,TRBD1,TRBJ1-5,TGCGCCAGCAGTCAATCAAACGGACCGGGACAGGGCGGCAATCAGCCCCAGCATTTT,CASSQSNGPGQGGNQPQHF
TRBV5-1,NA,NA,TRBJ1-1,TGCGCCAGCAGCTTGGGGCAGATGAACACTGAAGCTTTCTTT,CASSLGQMNTEAFF
TRBV25-1,NA,NA,TRBJ2-3,TGTGCCAGCAGTGAGACCGCACGGGCAGATACGCAGTATTTT,CASSETARADTQYF
TRBV6-5,few,TRBD2,TRBJ2-1,TGTGCCAGCAGTTACCCTAGACTAGCGGGTTACAATGAGCAGTTCTTC,CASSYPRLAGYNEQFF
TRBV4-3,few,TRBD2,TRBJ2-3,TGCGCCAGCACCCACCGGCCGGGGGGGCCTTATACGCAGTATTTT,CASTHRPGGPYTQYF
TRBV27,NA,NA,TRBJ1-5,TGTGCCAGCAGTTTATTGGGCAATCAGCCCCAGCATTTT,CASSLLGNQPQHF
TRBV18,NA,TRBD1,TRBJ2-4,TGTGCCAGCTCACCACCCGGGACAGGGGGTATCAAAAACATTCAGTACTTC,CASSPPGTGGIKNIQYF
TRBV4-1,once,NA,TRBJ1-4,TGCGCCAGCAGCCAAGTCACTCAGGGCCTCAGGAAGGTTACTAATGAAAAACTGTTTTTT,CASSQVTQGLRKVTNEKLFF